This entry lists 8 T cell receptor beta chains sequenced from one sample in a study of T cell clusters in autoimmune cytopenias. One tube held mixed TRB-A and TRB-B primer pools for touch-down PCR. TCRdb re-called the multiplex PCR reads and catalogs CDR3 proteins one per entry, DNA excluded. This sample's table reports roughly 2,500 distinct CDR3 sequences. TRB was amplified from approximately 250 ng of peripheral blood genomic DNA per sample. Sequencing used peripheral blood. These TCRs come from a human donor with an autoimmune cytopenia or autoimmune hepatitis (not recorded which).

This CDR3 is CASSLGGGAGGELFF. The chain joins TRBV7-2 to TRBJ2-2; the TRBD2 assignment by TCRdb is unverifiable without DNA. In germline, CDR1 is SGHTA, CDR2 FQGNSA. There are 15 residues in the CDR3.

This clonotype shows up as medium-sized (0.01 to 0.1%) by frequency. J is TRBJ1-2 and V is TRBV19. The CDR3 runs to 13 residues. Germline V gene sequence: CDR1 LNHDA, CDR2 SQIVND (reference sequence). This CDR3 is CASSQRAWYGYTF.

V gene TRBV20-1 combines with J gene TRBJ1-2; TCRdb designates TRBD1, a call that cannot be tested without DNA. This CDR3 contains 14 residues. Germline lookup yields CDR1 DFQATT and CDR2 SNEGSKA (reference sequence). The CDR3 reads CSAPGQGASYGYTF.

This clonotype is called medium-sized (0.01 to 0.1%) based on its frequency. The chain carries TRBV6-4 and TRBJ2-2; TCRdb outputs TRBD1, but without DNA this stays unchecked. CDR1 is MRHNA, CDR2 SNTAGT, per germline. This CDR3 comprises 15 residues. This CDR3 is CASSDSTGDTGELFF.

The rearrangement joins TRBV25-1 to TRBJ2-2. The CDR3 loop spans 15 amino acids. Germline V gene data show CDR1 as MGHDK and CDR2 as SYGVNS. The CDR3 reads CASSEPRANTGELFF.

This rearrangement joins TRBV5-1 to TRBJ2-3; TCRdb calls TRBD1, which cannot be checked without DNA. Germline values: CDR1 SGHRS, CDR2 YFSETQ. This CDR3 comprises 15 residues. The CDR3 sequence is CASRGTLVGTDTQYF.

V is TRBV10-1 and J is TRBJ2-7; TCRdb selects TRBD2, and the lack of DNA leaves this call unchecked. The CDR3 contains 15 residues. Germline CDR1 is WNHNN and CDR2 is SYGVQD (reference sequence). CDR3 protein: CASSARLAGGHEQYF.

The chain is built from TRBV28 and TRBJ1-4; there is no DNA to check the TCRdb D call of TRBD1. From germline, CDR1 is MDHEN and CDR2 SYDVKM. The CDR3 extends over 15 amino acids. The CDR3 loop reads CASSAQGALSEKLFF.